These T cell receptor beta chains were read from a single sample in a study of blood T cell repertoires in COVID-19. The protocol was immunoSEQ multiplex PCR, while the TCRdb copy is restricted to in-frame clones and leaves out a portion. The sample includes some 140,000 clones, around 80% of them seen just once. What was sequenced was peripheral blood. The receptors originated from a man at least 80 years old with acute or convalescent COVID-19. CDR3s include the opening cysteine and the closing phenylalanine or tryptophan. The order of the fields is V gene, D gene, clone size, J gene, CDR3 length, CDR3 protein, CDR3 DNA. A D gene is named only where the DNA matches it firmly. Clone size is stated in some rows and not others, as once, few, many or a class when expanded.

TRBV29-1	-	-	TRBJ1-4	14	CSVEGGDSNEKLFF	TGCAGCGTTGAAGGGGGGGATTCTAATGAAAAACTGTTTTTT
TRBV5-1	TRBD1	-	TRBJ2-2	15	CASSPTGRNTGELFF	TGCGCCAGCAGCCCGACAGGGAGAAACACCGGGGAGCTGTTTTTT
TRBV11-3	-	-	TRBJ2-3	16	CASSLSQGGSTDTQYF	TGTGCCAGCAGCTTATCCCAGGGCGGAAGCACAGATACGCAGTATTTT
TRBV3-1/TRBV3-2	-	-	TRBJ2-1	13	CASSQDRQGGQFF	TGTGCCAGCAGCCAAGATCGTCAGGGAGGGCAGTTCTTC
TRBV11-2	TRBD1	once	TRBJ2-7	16	CASSSPGTGLAYEQYF	TGTGCCAGCAGCTCTCCCGGGACAGGGTTGGCCTACGAGCAGTACTTC
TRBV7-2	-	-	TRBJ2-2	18	CASSLRPPGTTGTGELFF	TGTGCCAGCAGTCTAAGACCTCCCGGGACAACTGGAACCGGGGAGCTGTTTTTT
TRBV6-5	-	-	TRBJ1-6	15	CASSYSAQINSPLHF	TGTGCCAGCAGTTACTCGGCTCAGATAAATTCACCCCTCCACTTT
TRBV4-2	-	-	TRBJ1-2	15	CASSQDQRSNYGYTF	TGTGCCAGCAGCCAAGATCAGAGGAGTAACTATGGCTACACCTTC
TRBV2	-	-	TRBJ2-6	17	CASSVYSEGSGANVLTF	TGTGCCAGCAGTGTGTACAGTGAGGGCTCTGGGGCCAACGTCCTGACTTTC
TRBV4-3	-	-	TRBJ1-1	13	CASSQNRVSEAFF	TGCGCCAGCAGCCAAAACAGGGTCAGTGAAGCTTTCTTT
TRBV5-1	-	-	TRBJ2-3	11	CASRLTDTQYF	TGCGCCAGCAGACTGACAGATACGCAGTATTTT
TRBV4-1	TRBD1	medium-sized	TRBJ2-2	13	CASSPTGAGELFF	TGCGCCAGCAGCCCGACAGGGGCCGGGGAGCTGTTTTTT
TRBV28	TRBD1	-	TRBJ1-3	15	CASSWGQGIGNTIYF	TGTGCCAGCAGTTGGGGACAGGGGATAGGAAACACCATATATTTT
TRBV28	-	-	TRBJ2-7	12	CASSLKAREQYF	TGTGCCAGCAGCCTAAAAGCCCGCGAGCAGTACTTC
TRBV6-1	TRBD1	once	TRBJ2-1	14	CASSEYRDRGEQFF	TGTGCCAGCAGTGAATACAGGGACAGGGGTGAGCAGTTCTTC
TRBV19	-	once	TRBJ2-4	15	CASSERQSAKNIQYF	TGTGCCAGTAGTGAGAGGCAGTCAGCCAAAAACATTCAGTACTTC
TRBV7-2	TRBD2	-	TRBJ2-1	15	CASSLAGTSYNEQFF	TGTGCCAGCAGTTTAGCGGGGACTTCCTACAATGAGCAGTTCTTC
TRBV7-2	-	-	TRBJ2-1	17	CASSPTSGSLIYNEQFF	TGTGCCAGCAGCCCTACGAGCGGCTCGTTAATTTACAATGAGCAGTTCTTC
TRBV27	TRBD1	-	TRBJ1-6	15	CASISLRGSNSPLHF	TGTGCCAGCATTTCTCTCAGGGGGTCTAATTCACCCCTCCACTTT
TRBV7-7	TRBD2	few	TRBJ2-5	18	CASSSIAGTSGGSETQYF	TGTGCTAGCAGCTCAATCGCCGGGACTAGCGGGGGGTCAGAGACCCAGTACTTC
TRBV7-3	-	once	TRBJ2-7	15	CASSPTGIRSDEQYF	TGTGCCAGCAGCCCAACAGGGATACGCTCTGACGAGCAGTACTTC
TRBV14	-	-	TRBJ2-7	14	CASSQESRGYEQYF	TGTGCCAGCAGCCAAGAATCTCGAGGCTACGAGCAGTACTTC
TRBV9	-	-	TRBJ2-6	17	CASSVTASPSGANVLTF	TGTGCCAGCAGCGTGACAGCTAGTCCCTCTGGGGCCAACGTCCTGACTTTC
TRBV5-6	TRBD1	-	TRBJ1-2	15	CASSPGTGPRYGYTF	TGTGCCAGCAGCCCAGGGACAGGGCCTCGGTATGGCTACACCTTC
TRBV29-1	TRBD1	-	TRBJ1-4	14	CSIQPQGTAEKLFF	TGCAGCATTCAGCCACAGGGGACGGCGGAAAAACTGTTTTTT
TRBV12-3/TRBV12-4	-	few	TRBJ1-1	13	CASSLTGNTEAFF	TGTGCCAGCAGCCTTACTGGGAACACTGAAGCTTTCTTT
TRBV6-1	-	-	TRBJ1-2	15	CASSEAYRGGGSYTF	TGTGCCAGCAGTGAAGCTTACCGCGGAGGAGGTAGCTACACCTTC
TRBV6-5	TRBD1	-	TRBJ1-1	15	CASSRRTGGNTEAFF	TGTGCCAGCAGCAGAAGGACAGGGGGCAACACTGAAGCTTTCTTT
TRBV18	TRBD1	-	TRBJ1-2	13	CASSPTGNYGYTF	TGTGCCAGCTCACCGACAGGGAACTATGGCTACACCTTC
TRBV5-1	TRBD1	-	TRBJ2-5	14	CASSSGTAQETQYF	TGCGCCAGCAGCTCCGGGACAGCCCAAGAGACCCAGTACTTC
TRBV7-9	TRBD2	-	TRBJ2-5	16	CASSLSSSGGQETQYF	TGTGCCAGCAGCTTGAGTTCTAGCGGGGGCCAAGAGACCCAGTACTTC
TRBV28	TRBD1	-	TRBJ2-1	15	CASSFRDRVMNEQFF	TGTGCCAGCAGTTTCCGGGACAGGGTCATGAATGAGCAGTTCTTC
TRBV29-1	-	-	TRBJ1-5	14	CSVASGTAGQPQHF	TGCAGCGTTGCGAGCGGGACCGCGGGGCAGCCCCAGCATTTT
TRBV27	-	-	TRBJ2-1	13	CASSARGGGEQFF	TGTGCCAGCAGCGCGAGGGGGGGTGGGGAGCAGTTCTTC